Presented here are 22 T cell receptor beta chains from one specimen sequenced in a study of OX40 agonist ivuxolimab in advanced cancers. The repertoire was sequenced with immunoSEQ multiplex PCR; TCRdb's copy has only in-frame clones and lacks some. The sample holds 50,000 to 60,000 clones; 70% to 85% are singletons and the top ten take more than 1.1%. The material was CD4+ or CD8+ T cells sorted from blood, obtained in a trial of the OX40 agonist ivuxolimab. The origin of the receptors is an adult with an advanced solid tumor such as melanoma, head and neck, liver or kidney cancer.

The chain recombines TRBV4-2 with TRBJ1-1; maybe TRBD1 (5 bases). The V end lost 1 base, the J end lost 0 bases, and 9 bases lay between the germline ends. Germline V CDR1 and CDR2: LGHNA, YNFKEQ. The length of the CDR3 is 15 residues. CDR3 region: CASSQGQILNTEAFF. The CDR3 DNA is TGTGCCAGCAGCCAAGGACAGATTTTGAACACTGAAGCTTTCTTT.

DNA for the CDR3: TGTGCCAGCAGCCGGGAACGGGGGGACATGAACACTGAAGCTTTCTTT. Residues: CASSRERGDMNTEAFF. The genes are TRBV14 and TRBJ1-1, with D perhaps TRBD1 (6 bases). Germline loops: CDR1 SGHDN, CDR2 FVKESK. Between the trimmed V and J ends, which lost 4 bases and 0 bases, there was a span of 15 bases. The CDR3 contains 16 residues. The entire variable domain, with the rest obtained from reference TRBV14 and TRBJ1-1, is as follows: EAGVTQFPSHSVIEKGQTVTLRCDPISGHDNLYWYRRVMGKEIKFLLHFVKESKQDESGMPNNRFLAERTGGTYSTLKVQPAELEDSGVYFCASSRERGDMNTEAFFGQGTRLTVV.

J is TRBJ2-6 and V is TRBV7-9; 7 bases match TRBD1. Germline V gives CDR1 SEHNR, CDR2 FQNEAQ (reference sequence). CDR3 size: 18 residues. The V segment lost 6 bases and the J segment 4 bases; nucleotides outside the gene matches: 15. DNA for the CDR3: TGTGCCAGCAGTGTACAGACAGGGCTAGTATCGGGGGCCAACGTCCTGACTTTC. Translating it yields CASSVQTGLVSGANVLTF.

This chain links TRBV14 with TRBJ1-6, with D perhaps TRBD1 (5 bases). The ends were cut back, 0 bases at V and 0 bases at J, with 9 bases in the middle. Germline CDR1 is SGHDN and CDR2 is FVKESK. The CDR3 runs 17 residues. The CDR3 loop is CASSQDQGGSYNSPLHF. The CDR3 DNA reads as TGTGCCAGCAGCCAAGATCAGGGTGGCTCCTATAATTCACCCCTCCACTTT.

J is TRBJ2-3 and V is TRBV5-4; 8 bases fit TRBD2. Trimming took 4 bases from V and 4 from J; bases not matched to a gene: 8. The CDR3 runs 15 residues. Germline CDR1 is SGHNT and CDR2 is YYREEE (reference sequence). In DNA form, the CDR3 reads TGTGCCAGCAGCGTACAGCGGGAGCCCGCAGATACGCAGTATTTT. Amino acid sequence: CASSVQREPADTQYF.

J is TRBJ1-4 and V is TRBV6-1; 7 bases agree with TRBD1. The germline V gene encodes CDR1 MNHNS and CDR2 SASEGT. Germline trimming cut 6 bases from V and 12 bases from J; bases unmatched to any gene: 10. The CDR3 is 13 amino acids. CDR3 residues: CASRKTGPGELFF. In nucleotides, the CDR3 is TGTGCCAGCAGGAAGACAGGGCCCGGGGAACTGTTTTTT.

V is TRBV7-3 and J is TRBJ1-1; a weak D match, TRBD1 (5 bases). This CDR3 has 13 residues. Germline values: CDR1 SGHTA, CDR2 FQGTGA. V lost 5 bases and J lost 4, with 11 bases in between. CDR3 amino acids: CASSRVRGTEAFF. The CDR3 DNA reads TGTGCCAGCAGCCGAGTTAGGGGCACTGAAGCTTTCTTT.

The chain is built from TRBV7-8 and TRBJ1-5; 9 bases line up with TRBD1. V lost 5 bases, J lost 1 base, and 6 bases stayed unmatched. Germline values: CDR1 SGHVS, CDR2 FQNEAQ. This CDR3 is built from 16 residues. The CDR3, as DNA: TGTGCCAGCAGCATCGGGACAGGGAGAAGCAATCAGCCCCAGCATTTT. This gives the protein CASSIGTGRSNQPQHF.

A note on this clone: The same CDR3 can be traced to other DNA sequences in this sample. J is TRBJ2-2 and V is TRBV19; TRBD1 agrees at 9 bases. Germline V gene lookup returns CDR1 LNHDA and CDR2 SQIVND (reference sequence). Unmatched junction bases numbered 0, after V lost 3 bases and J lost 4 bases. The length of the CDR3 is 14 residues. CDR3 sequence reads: CASSMGQGTGELFF. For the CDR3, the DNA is TGTGCCAGTAGTATGGGACAGGGCACCGGGGAGCTGTTTTTT. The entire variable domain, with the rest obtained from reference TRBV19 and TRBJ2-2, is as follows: DGGITQSPKYLFRKEGQNVTLSCEQNLNHDAMYWYRQDPGQGLRLIYYSQIVNDFQKGDIAEGYSVSREKKESFPLTVTSAQKNPTAFYLCASSMGQGTGELFFGEGSRLTVL.

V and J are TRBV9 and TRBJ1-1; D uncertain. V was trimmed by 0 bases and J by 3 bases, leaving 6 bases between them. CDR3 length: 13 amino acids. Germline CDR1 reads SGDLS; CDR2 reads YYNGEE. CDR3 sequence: CASSVAIHTEAFF. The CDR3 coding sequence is TGTGCCAGCAGCGTAGCGATACACACTGAAGCTTTCTTT.

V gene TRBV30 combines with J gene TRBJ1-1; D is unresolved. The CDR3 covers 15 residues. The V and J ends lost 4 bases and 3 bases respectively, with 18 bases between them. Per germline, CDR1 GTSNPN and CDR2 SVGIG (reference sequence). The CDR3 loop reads CAWKAGWLEHTEAFF. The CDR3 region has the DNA TGTGCCTGGAAAGCGGGGTGGTTGGAGCACACTGAAGCTTTCTTT. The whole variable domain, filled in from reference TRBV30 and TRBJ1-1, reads SQTIHQWPATLVQPVGSPLSLECTVEGTSNPNLYWYRQAAGRGLQLLFYSVGIGQISSEVPQNLSASRPQDRQFILSSKKLLLSDSGFYLCAWKAGWLEHTEAFFGQGTRLTVV.

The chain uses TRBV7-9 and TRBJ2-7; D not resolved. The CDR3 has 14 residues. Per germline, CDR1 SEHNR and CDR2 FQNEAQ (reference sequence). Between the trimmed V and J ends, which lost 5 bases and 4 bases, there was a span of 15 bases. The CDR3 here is CASSHLNAVYEQYF. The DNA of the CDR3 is TGTGCCAGCAGCCACTTAAACGCGGTTTACGAGCAGTACTTC.

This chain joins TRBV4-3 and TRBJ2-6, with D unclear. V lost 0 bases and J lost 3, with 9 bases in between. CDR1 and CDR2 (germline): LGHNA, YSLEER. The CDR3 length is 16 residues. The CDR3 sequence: CASSQDLSGGANVLTF. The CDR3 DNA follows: TGCGCCAGCAGCCAAGATCTTTCTGGTGGGGCCAACGTCCTGACTTTC.

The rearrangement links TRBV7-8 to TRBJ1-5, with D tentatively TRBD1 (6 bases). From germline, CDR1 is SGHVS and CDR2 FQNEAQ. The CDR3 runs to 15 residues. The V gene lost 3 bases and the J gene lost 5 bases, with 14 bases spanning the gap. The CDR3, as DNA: TGTGCCAGCAGCTTTTCCCGACAGGACTATCAGCCCCAGCATTTT. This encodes CASSFSRQDYQPQHF.

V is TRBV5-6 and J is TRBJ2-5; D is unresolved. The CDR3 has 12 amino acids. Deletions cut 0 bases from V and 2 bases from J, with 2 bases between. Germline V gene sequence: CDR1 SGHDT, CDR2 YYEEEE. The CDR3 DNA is TGTGCCAGCAGCTTGGGACAAGAGACCCAGTACTTC. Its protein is CASSLGQETQYF.

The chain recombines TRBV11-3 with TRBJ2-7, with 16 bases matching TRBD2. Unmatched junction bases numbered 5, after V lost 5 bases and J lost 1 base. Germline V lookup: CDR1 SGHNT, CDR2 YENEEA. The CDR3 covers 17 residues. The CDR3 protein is CASSRGLAGGGSYEQYF. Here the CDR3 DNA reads TGTGCCAGCAGCCGGGGACTAGCGGGAGGGGGTTCCTACGAGCAGTACTTC. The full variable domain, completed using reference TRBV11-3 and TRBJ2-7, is EAGVVQSPRYKIIEKKQPVAFWCNPISGHNTLYWYLQNLGQGPELLIRYENEEAVDDSQLPKDRFSAERLKGVDSTLKIQPAELGDSAVYLCASSRGLAGGGSYEQYFGPGTRLTVT.

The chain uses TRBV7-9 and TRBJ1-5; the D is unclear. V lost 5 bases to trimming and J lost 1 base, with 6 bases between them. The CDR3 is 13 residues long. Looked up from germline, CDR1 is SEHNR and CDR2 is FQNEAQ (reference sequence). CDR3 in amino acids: CASSPDSNQPQHF. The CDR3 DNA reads TGTGCCAGCAGCCCGGACAGCAATCAGCCCCAGCATTTT.

The CDR3, as DNA: TGTGCCAGCAGCTTAAGAAACACCATATATTTT. It codes for CASSLRNTIYF. The chain has TRBV7-2 and TRBJ1-3; D not certain. Germline CDR1 SGHTA, CDR2 FQGNSA. The CDR3 totals 11 residues. V was cut by 2 bases and J by 5 bases, with 1 base left in between. The variable domain in full, with the rest retrieved from reference TRBV7-2 and TRBJ1-3, is GAGVSQSPSNKVTEKGKDVELRCDPISGHTALYWYRQSLGQGLEFLIYFQGNSAPDKSGLPSDRFSAERTGGSVSTLTIQRTQQEDSAVYLCASSLRNTIYFGEGSWLTVV.

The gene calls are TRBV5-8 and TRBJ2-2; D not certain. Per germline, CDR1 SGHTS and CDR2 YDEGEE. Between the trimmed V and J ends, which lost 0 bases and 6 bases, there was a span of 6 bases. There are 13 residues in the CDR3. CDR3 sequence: CASSLAPPGELFF. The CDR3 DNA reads TGTGCCAGCAGCTTGGCCCCACCCGGGGAGCTGTTTTTT.

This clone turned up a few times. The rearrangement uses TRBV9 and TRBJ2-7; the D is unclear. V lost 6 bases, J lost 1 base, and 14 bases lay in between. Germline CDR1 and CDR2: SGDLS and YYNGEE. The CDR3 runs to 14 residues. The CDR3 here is CASISVPRSYEQYF. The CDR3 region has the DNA TGTGCCAGCATCAGTGTCCCTAGGTCCTACGAGCAGTACTTC.

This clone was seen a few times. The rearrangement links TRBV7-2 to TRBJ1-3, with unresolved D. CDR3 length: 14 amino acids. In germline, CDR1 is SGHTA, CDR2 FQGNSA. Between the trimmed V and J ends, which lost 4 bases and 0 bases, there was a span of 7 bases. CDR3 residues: CASSSSISGNTIYF. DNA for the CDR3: TGTGCCAGCAGCTCCTCCATCTCTGGAAACACCATATATTTT. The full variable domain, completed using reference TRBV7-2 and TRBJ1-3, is GAGVSQSPSNKVTEKGKDVELRCDPISGHTALYWYRQSLGQGLEFLIYFQGNSAPDKSGLPSDRFSAERTGGSVSTLTIQRTQQEDSAVYLCASSSSISGNTIYFGEGSWLTVV.

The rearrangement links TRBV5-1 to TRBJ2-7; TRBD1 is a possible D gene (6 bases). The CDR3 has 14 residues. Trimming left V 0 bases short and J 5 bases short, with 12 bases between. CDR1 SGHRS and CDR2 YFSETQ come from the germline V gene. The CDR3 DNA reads TGCGCCAGCAGCTTGGGCCGGAACAGGGACGAGCAGTACTTC. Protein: CASSLGRNRDEQYF. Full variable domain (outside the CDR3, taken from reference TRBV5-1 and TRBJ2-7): KAGVTQTPRYLIKTRGQQVTLSCSPISGHRSVSWYQQTPGQGLQFLFEYFSETQRNKGNFPGRFSGRQFSNSRSEMNVSTLELGDSALYLCASSLGRNRDEQYFGPGTRLTVT.